Sequencing of this T cell receptor (beta chain) was carried out in a study of low-dose radiotherapy and immunotherapy resistance in tumors. This clonotype occurred many times. Losses at the gene ends were 0 bases for V and 5 bases for J; bases not matched to a gene: 12. The CDR3 length is 17 residues. Germline V CDR1 and CDR2: SGHRS, YFSETQ. Sample time point: after trial treatment. Treatment in this sample: LDRT plus nivolumab, ipilimumab, low-dose cyclophosphamide and aspirin (RACIN trial). First-strand cDNA used TRAV- and TRBV-specific primers, covering alpha and beta chains. Amplification of TCRs used a constant-region primer and V-primer adapter for 20 PCR cycles. MiXCR was run by TCRdb on the reads, yielding one entry per CDR3 protein. The top ten hold less than 1.5% of the sample, which has around 80,000 distinct CDR3 sequences, around 17% seen once.

The sequencing here drew on PBMCs, taken after low-dose radiotherapy plus immunotherapy. The sequence came from a male donor with prostate cancer. The V and J genes are TRBV5-1 and TRBJ2-5; 8 bases align to TRBD2. The CDR3 spells CASSLDGLAGAGETQYF. CDR3 nucleotides: TGCGCCAGCAGCTTGGATGGCCTAGCGGGTGCCGGGGAGACCCAGTACTTC. Full variable domain (rest looked up from reference TRBV5-1 and TRBJ2-5): KAGVTQTPRYLIKTRGQQVTLSCSPISGHRSVSWYQQTPGQGLQFLFEYFSETQRNKGNFPGRFSGRQFSNSRSEMNVSTLELGDSALYLCASSLDGLAGAGETQYFGPGTRLLVL.